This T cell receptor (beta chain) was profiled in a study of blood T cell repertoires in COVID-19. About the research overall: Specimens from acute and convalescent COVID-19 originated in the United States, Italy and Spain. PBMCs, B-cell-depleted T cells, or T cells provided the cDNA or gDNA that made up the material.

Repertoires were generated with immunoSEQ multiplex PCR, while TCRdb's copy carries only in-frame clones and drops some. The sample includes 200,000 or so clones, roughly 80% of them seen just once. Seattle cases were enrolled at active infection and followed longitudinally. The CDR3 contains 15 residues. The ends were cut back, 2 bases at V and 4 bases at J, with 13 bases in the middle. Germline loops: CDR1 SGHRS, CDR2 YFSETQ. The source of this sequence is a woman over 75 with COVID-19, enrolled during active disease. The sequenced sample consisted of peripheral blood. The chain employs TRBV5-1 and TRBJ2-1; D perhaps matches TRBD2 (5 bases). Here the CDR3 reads CASSFSTDYYNEQFF. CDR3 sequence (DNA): TGCGCCAGCAGCTTTTCCACAGACTATTACAATGAGCAGTTCTTC.